Listed below are T cell receptor beta chains from one sample, sequenced in a study of graft-versus-host responses after intestinal transplantation. The method was immunoSEQ multiplex PCR; TCRdb's version includes in-frame clones alone and lacks a portion of them. Here the sample spans 55,000 to 70,000 clones, approximately 89% being singletons. The starting material was PBMCs, obtained approximately four months after intestinal transplantation. The receptors here all came from a human patient who received an intestinal transplant, so some T cells may come from the graft donor. CDR3s include the opening cysteine and the closing phenylalanine or tryptophan. A D gene is named only where the DNA matches it firmly. A clone size is listed for some rows: how often the clone was seen (once, few, many), or a class if it is expanded.

v_call: TRBV11-3
clone_size: -
j_call: TRBJ2-1
d_call: TRBD1
cdr3_nt: TGTGCCAGCAGCCAGAGGAAGACAGGGTCAGGCCATAATGAGCAGTTCTTC
cdr3_aa: CASSQRKTGSGHNEQFF

v_call: TRBV7-7
clone_size: -
j_call: TRBJ2-5
d_call: TRBD1
cdr3_nt: TGTGCCAGCAGCTTAGTAGGGACAGGGTCCGAGACCCAGTACTTC
cdr3_aa: CASSLVGTGSETQYF

v_call: TRBV29-1
clone_size: -
j_call: TRBJ2-5
d_call: TRBD1
cdr3_nt: TGCAGCGTTACCAGGGGGCTGGAGACCCAGTACTTC
cdr3_aa: CSVTRGLETQYF

v_call: TRBV7-2
clone_size: -
j_call: TRBJ2-2
d_call: -
cdr3_nt: TGTGCCAGCAGCTTAACAGGGAACGCGAACACCGGGGAGCTGTTTTTT
cdr3_aa: CASSLTGNANTGELFF

v_call: TRBV5-1
clone_size: -
j_call: TRBJ2-1
d_call: TRBD2
cdr3_nt: TGCGCCAGCAGCCTGACTAGCGCCAATGAGCAGTTCTTC
cdr3_aa: CASSLTSANEQFF

v_call: TRBV19
clone_size: few
j_call: TRBJ2-7
d_call: TRBD1
cdr3_nt: TGTGCCAGTAGAGGACAGGGCTCCTACGAGCAGTACTTC
cdr3_aa: CASRGQGSYEQYF

v_call: TRBV7-2
clone_size: -
j_call: TRBJ1-5
d_call: -
cdr3_nt: TGTGCCAGCAGCTTAGAAGAGGGGAGAGCAAACCAGCCCCAGCATTTT
cdr3_aa: CASSLEEGRANQPQHF

v_call: TRBV15
clone_size: -
j_call: TRBJ2-1
d_call: -
cdr3_nt: TGTGCCACCAGCAAGGGCGGCAGCTCCTACAATGAGCAGTTCTTC
cdr3_aa: CATSKGGSSYNEQFF

v_call: TRBV7-8
clone_size: -
j_call: TRBJ2-7
d_call: TRBD1
cdr3_nt: TGTGCCAGCAGCTGGGACCCAGGGACAGGGGTCACCTACGAGCAGTACTTC
cdr3_aa: CASSWDPGTGVTYEQYF

v_call: TRBV7-9
clone_size: -
j_call: TRBJ2-1
d_call: TRBD2
cdr3_nt: TGTGCCAGCACCTCCTTAACTCCTAGCGGGAGGATCGGGTACAATGAGCAGTTCTTC
cdr3_aa: CASTSLTPSGRIGYNEQFF

v_call: TRBV6-5
clone_size: -
j_call: TRBJ2-1
d_call: TRBD1
cdr3_nt: TGTGCCAGCAGTTACTCCCGGGACAGGGGTGACAATGAGCAGTTCTTC
cdr3_aa: CASSYSRDRGDNEQFF

v_call: TRBV18
clone_size: -
j_call: TRBJ2-5
d_call: -
cdr3_nt: TGTGCCAGCTCGCCACCGCCTCAGGGGGAGACCCAGTACTTC
cdr3_aa: CASSPPPQGETQYF

v_call: TRBV29-1
clone_size: few
j_call: TRBJ2-1
d_call: -
cdr3_nt: TGCAGCGGCCGAGGGACCAGCCGGGAGCAGTTCTTC
cdr3_aa: CSGRGTSREQFF

v_call: TRBV6-5
clone_size: -
j_call: TRBJ2-5
d_call: TRBD2
cdr3_nt: TGTGCCAGCAGTTACGTCGCGGGGGGGCCGATGGAGACCCAGTACTTC
cdr3_aa: CASSYVAGGPMETQYF

v_call: TRBV28
clone_size: -
j_call: TRBJ2-6
d_call: -
cdr3_nt: TGTGCCAGCAGCTATTCCGGGGCGGGGGGGGCCAACGTCCTGACTTTC
cdr3_aa: CASSYSGAGGANVLTF

v_call: TRBV5-1
clone_size: -
j_call: TRBJ2-1
d_call: -
cdr3_nt: TGCGCCAGTTACCCGGGGGTTAACAATGAGCAGTTCTTC
cdr3_aa: CASYPGVNNEQFF

v_call: TRBV5-5
clone_size: once
j_call: TRBJ2-4
d_call: -
cdr3_nt: TGTGCCAGCAGCTCCGGACAGATTCTAGCCAAAAACATTCAGTACTTC
cdr3_aa: CASSSGQILAKNIQYF

v_call: TRBV5-3
clone_size: -
j_call: TRBJ2-3
d_call: -
cdr3_nt: TGTGCCAGAAGCTTGCGTGACGGGAGTAGCACAGATACGCAGTATTTT
cdr3_aa: CARSLRDGSSTDTQYF

v_call: TRBV28
clone_size: -
j_call: TRBJ2-7
d_call: -
cdr3_nt: TGTGCCAGCAGCCCTTCCGGACGGCCGGGAACCTACGAGCAGTACTTC
cdr3_aa: CASSPSGRPGTYEQYF

v_call: TRBV29-1
clone_size: -
j_call: TRBJ2-5
d_call: -
cdr3_nt: TGCAGCGTCTCTCGGACCCCGACGGAGACCCAGTACTTC
cdr3_aa: CSVSRTPTETQYF

v_call: TRBV28
clone_size: -
j_call: TRBJ2-3
d_call: -
cdr3_nt: TGTGCCAGCAGGTCGGGAGCCGCGACAGATACGCAGTATTTT
cdr3_aa: CASRSGAATDTQYF

v_call: TRBV28
clone_size: -
j_call: TRBJ2-1
d_call: -
cdr3_nt: TGTGCCAGCAGCCAAGCTACAAAGGTCCGCAATGAGCAGTTCTTC
cdr3_aa: CASSQATKVRNEQFF